This record looks at one T cell receptor (beta chain) sequence and its context. There is no known antigen for this receptor. No much larger clonotype is one base removed from it; base qualities were not supplied. The data belong to a study of blood T cell repertoires in COVID-19 (dated by TCRdb to about 2020). Some background on the complete study: The collaborator samples originated in the United States, Italy and Spain and spanned the acute and convalescent phases of COVID-19. The material from the prospective study consisted of cDNA or gDNA derived from T cells, B-cell-depleted T cells, or PBMCs. Samples were obtained from the ongoing ImmuneRACE study (first 160 participants) and from 1,254 subjects provided by 6 global collaborators. HLA class I and class II types, where available, came from metadata supplied by the sample provider rather than from assay-based typing. Deeply sampled blood TCRbeta repertoires from subjects exposed to, actively infected with, or recovered from COVID-19 were included in the dataset. Sample metadata almost always included a de-identified subject ID, COVID-19 status, age in years and sex. The repertoires were released in a freely available public database intended as a resource for research on the immune response to SARS-CoV-2. The research as a whole found: The quantity of clinical and demographic metadata differed by source and by participant and was supplied without curation.

Participants in the prospective study were aged roughly 18 to 90 years, lived in about two dozen United States geographic areas, and enrolled through a virtual design. In the prospective study, participants were assigned to cohorts based on the clinical history participants reported in a screening survey and a study questionnaire. Recovered participants in ImmuneRACE Cohort 3 were defined by two consecutive negative NP/OP PCR tests, clearance by a healthcare professional, or resolution of symptoms. Each participant in the prospective study had whole blood, serum and a nasopharyngeal or oropharyngeal swab collected by mobile phlebotomists. Prospective study participants could optionally give additional blood draws and questionnaires over a roughly two-month period. Before DNA extraction, prospective study blood samples were shipped either frozen or at room temperature. TCRbeta CDR3 regions were amplified from genomic DNA using the immunoSEQ Assay, a bias-controlled multiplex PCR. In the source study's methods: Within the assay, amplification of reference gene primers was used to estimate how many nucleated cells each sample contained. To quantify the absolute abundance of each unique TCRbeta CDR3 rearrangement, sequence reads were collapsed and filtered. For each sample, productive Simpson clonality was calculated as the square root of Simpson's diversity index across productive rearrangements. In its TCRdb copy, this immuneACCESS table keeps in-frame sequences only and misses some clones. Where compared with another copy, unresolved V genes explain less than half of these, and the others have no known cause. The DNA gave D and trimming, while V, J and clone size come from that table. Present in this sample are roughly 220,000 clones, approximately 82% of which were seen just once. Roughly 15% of the sample is in the top ten clones.

A distance of 13 bases separates the germline ends of V and J, which lose 0 bases and 1 base respectively. The CDR3 covers 16 residues, taking in both the cysteine and the phenylalanine. Just CDR3 DNA is preserved here, 48 bases in frame from base 1. Taken from the germline V gene (reference sequence), the CDR1 and CDR2 loops are GTSNPN and SVGIG. Sequenced sample: PBMCs or T cells enriched from blood (not recorded which). This clonotype was obtained from a man aged 40-49 years who had recovered from COVID-19. Recombination linked TRBV30 to TRBJ2-4, and perhaps TRBD2 as D gene, on 6 matching bases. CDR3 region: CAWSVRGRLAKNIQYF. The sequenced DNA is TGTGCCTGGAGTGTACGTGGGAGGCTGGCCAAAAACATTCAGTACTTC.